This T cell receptor (beta chain) was documented in a study of shared clonotypes between healthy human individuals (TCRdb year 2020). A note on the overall study: The cohort comprised a couple of women and three men aged 18 to 49 years. To estimate repertoire size and how much clonotype sharing occurs between individuals, the study deeply sequenced the blood TCR repertoires of five healthy adults. Per donor, three plates each were used for CD4 naive and CD4 memory, two for CD8 naive, and one for CD8 memory. Libraries were prepared and TCR repertoires were sequenced by different laboratories using diverse techniques, in order to increase sequencing depth and limit assay-specific biases. Between about 0.85 and 10 billion PBMCs per donor were obtained by leukapheresis.

Results and caveats for the whole study, not just this receptor: Sharing across a handful of donors was observed for around 4.8% of naive CD4, about 4% of naive CD8, over 2% of memory CD4, and roughly 0.4% of memory CD8 clonotypes. Compared with non-shared clonotypes, clonotypes shared by all four sorted-subset donors had higher generation probabilities. The small number of donors limited the genetic and exposure-history diversity represented. Even with the large sequencing depth, rarefaction of the sorted-subset datasets indicated that sequencing was incomplete. Estimated clonotype richness was generally larger for naive than for memory subsets. Sampling was restricted to blood, and TCR repertoires in tissue are likely to differ from TCR repertoires in blood. Based on pairwise subsampling, the degree of clonotype sharing among donors was expected to be affected by sequencing depth.

As concerns this clone: Its antigen is unknown. Base qualities were left out, and no much larger clone turns up one base away.

The donors were healthy, HIV-negative adults who had no recently reported acute infections or vaccinations. Every donor was a Caucasian adult residing in Nashville, Tennessee, USA. CD4+ T cells were enriched through magnetic negative selection, after which naive cells were positively selected on CD45RA and the remaining negative fraction served as the memory subset. Blood was collected by leukapheresis, and PBMCs were isolated by Ficoll-Histopaque density gradient centrifugation and then cryopreserved in liquid nitrogen vapor phase. Purity and quantity of every magnetically sorted T cell population were checked by analytical flow cytometry. From each sorted fraction, genomic DNA was isolated and quantified by UV absorbance on a Nanodrop 2000c. Using the deep immunoSEQ assay, TCR CDR3 regions were amplified from genomic DNA by multiplex PCR. Extracted genomic DNA from each cell subset was spread evenly across all wells of several immunoSEQ 96-well plates, with each plate serving as a replicate. For sorted subsets, each replicate PCR was loaded with about 0.2 ug genomic DNA, equivalent to 30,000 or so T cell genomes. The purified libraries were quantified using a Qubit 3.0 fluorometer, sized with a Bioanalyzer 2100, and then quantified again using the KAPA Library Quantification kit. Each immunoSEQ 96-well plate was sequenced on its own single-read 150-cycle Illumina NextSeq 550 flow cell. In the source study's methods: Because the immunoSEQ output included only junctional sequences and no quality scores, the filtering could not be the same as the filtering used for full-length reads. To assign V/J genes and CDR3, sequences were annotated against IMGT germline references using PyIR, a Python wrapper for IgBLAST v1.9. Any read was removed if the V/J assignment was weak (E-value above 1e-6), the CDR3 was missing, or the read contained stop codons, out-of-frame junctions, or ambiguous translated residues. V3J clonotypes were defined as sequences sharing an identical inferred V gene, J gene, and CDR3 amino acid sequence. Percentage overlap between repertoires was calculated by dividing the number of shared unique clonotypes by the size of the smaller repertoire. Repertoire richness was assessed with RTK rarefaction, the Chao1 estimator, and Recon v2.1 estimates of unobserved clonotypes. Generation probabilities for all TCRbeta clonotypes obtained by the gDNA method from a handful of donors were computed using OLGA. This immuneACCESS table, as held by TCRdb, lists in-frame sequences with V and J called but not all clones. Of the missing ones, under half trace to an unresolved V gene in checked studies; the others have no known cause. V, J and clone size derive from that table, while D and trimming were established from the DNA sequence. This sample lists over a million clones; roughly 97% were detected once. The top ten clonotypes cover roughly 1.1% of the sample.

The TCR sequence derives from a man aged 25-45 years in good health. The material sequenced was naive CD4+ T cells sorted from blood. The intended sense of this specimen's cell subset or site label: CD45RA+ positively selected.

Here is the DNA: TGTGCCAGCGTTCCGGCGGGAGGGCCTAACGAGCAGTACTTC. Translated, this gives CASVPAGGPNEQYF. The chain employs TRBV18 and TRBJ2-7, and 9 bases in between align with TRBD2. Taken from the germline V gene, the CDR1 and CDR2 loops are KGHSH and LQKENI. From V the trimming removes 8 bases and from J it removes 5 bases, while the gene matches leave 10 bases of the junction unaccounted for. Spanning cysteine to phenylalanine, the CDR3 consists of 14 amino acids. CDR3 DNA is the only sequence kept; it has 42 bases, read in frame from the first base.